The entry that follows covers one T cell receptor (beta chain) sequence. CD8+ and CD4+ T cells from blood underwent TCR beta sequencing, which was carried out in a high-throughput format. V was cut by 4 bases and J by 9 bases, with 10 bases left in between. Germline-derived CDR1 and CDR2 are MNHEY and SMNVEV (reference sequence). There are 12 residues in the CDR3. This entry belongs to a study of CD8 T cells in Susac syndrome. A quantity of about 0.45 to 1 ug RNA underwent reverse transcription using random hexamers. Across 54 Vbeta and 13 Jbeta, immunoSEQ multiplex PCR amplified TCR beta CDR3. TCRdb reprocessed the immunoSEQ multiplex PCR reads with MiXCR, giving one entry per CDR3 protein. The sample lists 150,000 to 190,000 distinct CDR3 sequences; about 94% were seen once.

The J gene is TRBJ1-5, the V gene TRBV27; D unclear. Input material: CD8+ T cells from PBMCs. This receptor was obtained from a human donor with multiple sclerosis. CDR3 residues: CASSSMGRPQHF. CDR3 sequence (DNA): TGTGCCAGCAGTTCGATGGGGAGGCCCCAGCATTTT.